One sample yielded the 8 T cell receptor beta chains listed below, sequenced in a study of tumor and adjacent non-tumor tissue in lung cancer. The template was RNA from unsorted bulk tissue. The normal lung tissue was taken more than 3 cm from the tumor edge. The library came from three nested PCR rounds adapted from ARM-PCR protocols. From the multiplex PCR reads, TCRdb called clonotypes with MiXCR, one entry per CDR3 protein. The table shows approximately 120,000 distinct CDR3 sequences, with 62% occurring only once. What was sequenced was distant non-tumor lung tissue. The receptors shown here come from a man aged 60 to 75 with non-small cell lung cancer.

The CDR3 DNA follows: TGTGCCAGCAGCTTAATGGGTCGCGGCGGCAATGAGCAGTTCTTC. Translating gives CASSLMGRGGNEQFF. The J gene is TRBJ2-1, the V gene TRBV7-9; D uncertain. Germline values: CDR1 SEHNR, CDR2 FQNEAQ (reference sequence). The CDR3 is 15 residues long. Trimming pared 2 bases from V and 6 bases from J, leaving 14 bases between.

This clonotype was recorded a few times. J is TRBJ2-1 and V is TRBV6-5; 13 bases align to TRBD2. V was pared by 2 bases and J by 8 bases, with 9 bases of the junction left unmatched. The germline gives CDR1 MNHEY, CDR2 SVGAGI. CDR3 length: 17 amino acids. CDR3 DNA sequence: TGTGCCAGCAGTTACACCCCAACTAGCGGGAGGGCATATGAGCAGTTCTTC. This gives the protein CASSYTPTSGRAYEQFF.

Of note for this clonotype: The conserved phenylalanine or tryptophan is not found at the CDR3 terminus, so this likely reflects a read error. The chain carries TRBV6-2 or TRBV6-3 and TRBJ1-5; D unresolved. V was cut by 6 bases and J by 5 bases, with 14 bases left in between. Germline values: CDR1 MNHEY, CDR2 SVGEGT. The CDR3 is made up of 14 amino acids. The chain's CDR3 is CASSSNSLYQPQHL. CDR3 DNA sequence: TGTGCCAGCAGCTCCAACAGCCTTTATCAGCCCCAGCATCTT.

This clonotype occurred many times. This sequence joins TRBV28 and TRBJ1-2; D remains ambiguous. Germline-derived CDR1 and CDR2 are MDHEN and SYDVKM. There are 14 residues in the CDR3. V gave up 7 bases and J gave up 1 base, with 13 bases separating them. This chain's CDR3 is CASTEGGDNYGYTF. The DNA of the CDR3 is TGTGCCAGCACCGAAGGAGGAGATAACTATGGCTACACCTTC.

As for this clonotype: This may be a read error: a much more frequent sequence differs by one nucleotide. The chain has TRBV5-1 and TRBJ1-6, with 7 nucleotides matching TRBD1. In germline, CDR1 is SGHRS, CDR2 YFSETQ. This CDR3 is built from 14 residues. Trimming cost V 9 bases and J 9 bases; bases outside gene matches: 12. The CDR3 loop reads CANSYQGGSSPLHF. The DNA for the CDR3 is TGCGCCAACAGTTACCAGGGGGGGAGTTCACCCCTCCACTTT.

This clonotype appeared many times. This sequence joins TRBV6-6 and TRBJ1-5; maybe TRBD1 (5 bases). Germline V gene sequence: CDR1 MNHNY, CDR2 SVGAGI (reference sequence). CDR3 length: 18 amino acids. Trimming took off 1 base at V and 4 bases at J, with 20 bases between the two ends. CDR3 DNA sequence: TGTGCCAGCAGTTACTTATTGGTACAGGAGGAACCAAATCAGCCCCAGCATTTT. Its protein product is CASSYLLVQEEPNQPQHF.

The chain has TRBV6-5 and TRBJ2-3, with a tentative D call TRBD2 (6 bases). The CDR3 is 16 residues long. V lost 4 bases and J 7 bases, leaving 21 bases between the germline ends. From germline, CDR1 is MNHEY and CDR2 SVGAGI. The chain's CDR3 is CASSLRKVGGLNTQYF. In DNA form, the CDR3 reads TGTGCCAGCAGTTTAAGGAAAGTGGGAGGTTTAAATACGCAGTATTTT.

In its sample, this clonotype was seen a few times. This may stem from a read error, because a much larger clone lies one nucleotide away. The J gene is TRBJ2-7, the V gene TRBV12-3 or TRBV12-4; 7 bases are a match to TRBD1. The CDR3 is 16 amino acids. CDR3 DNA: TGTGCCAGCAGTTTTAGATCGGGACAGCGCTCCCACGAGCAGTACTTC. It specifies CASSFRSGQRSHEQYF.